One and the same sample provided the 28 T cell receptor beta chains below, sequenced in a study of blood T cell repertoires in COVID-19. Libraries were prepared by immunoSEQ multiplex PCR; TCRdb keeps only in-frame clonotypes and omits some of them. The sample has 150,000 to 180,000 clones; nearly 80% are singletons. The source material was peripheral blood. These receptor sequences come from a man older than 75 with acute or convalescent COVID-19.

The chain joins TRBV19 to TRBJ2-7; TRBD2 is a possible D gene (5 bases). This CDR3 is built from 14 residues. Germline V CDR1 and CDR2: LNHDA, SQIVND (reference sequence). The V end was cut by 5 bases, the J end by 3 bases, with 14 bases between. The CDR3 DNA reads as TGTGCCAGTAGTTTAGGACCCGGGGTCTACGAGCAGTACTTC. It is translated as CASSLGPGVYEQYF.

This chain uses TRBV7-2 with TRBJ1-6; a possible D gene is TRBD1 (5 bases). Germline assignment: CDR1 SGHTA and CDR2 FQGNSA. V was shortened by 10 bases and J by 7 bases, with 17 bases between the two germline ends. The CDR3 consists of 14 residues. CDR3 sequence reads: CATEPWGSNSPLHF. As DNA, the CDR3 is TGTGCCACCGAGCCTTGGGGCAGCAATTCACCCCTCCACTTT.

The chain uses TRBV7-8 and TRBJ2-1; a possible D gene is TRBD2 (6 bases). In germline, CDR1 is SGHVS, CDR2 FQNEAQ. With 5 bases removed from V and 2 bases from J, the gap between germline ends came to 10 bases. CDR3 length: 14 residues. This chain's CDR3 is CASSRGFAYNEQFF. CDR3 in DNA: TGTGCCAGCAGCCGGGGGTTTGCCTACAATGAGCAGTTCTTC.

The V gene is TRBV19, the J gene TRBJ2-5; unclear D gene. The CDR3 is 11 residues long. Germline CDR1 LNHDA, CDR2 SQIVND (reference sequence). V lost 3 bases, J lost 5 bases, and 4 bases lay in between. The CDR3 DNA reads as TGTGCCAGTAGTATCAGGGAGACCCAGTACTTC. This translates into CASSIRETQYF.

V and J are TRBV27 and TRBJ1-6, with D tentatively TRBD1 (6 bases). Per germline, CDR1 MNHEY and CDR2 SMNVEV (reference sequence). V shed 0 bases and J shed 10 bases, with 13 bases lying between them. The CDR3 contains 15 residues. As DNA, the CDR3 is TGTGCCAGCAGTTTATCCAGGGGTGAGGGATCACCCCTCCACTTT. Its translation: CASSLSRGEGSPLHF.

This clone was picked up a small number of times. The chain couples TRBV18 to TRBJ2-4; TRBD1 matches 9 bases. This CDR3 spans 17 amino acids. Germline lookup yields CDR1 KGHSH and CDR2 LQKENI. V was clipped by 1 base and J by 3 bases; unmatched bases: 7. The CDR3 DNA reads TGTGCCAGCTCACCACAAAACAGGGGGCGCAGCAAAAACATTCAGTACTTC. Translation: CASSPQNRGRSKNIQYF.

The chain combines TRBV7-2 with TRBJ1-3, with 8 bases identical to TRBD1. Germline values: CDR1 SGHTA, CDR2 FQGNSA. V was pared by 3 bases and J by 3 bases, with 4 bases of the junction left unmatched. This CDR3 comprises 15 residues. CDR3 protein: CASSFDGQGGNTIYF. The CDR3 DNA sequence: TGTGCCAGCAGCTTTGATGGACAGGGTGGAAACACCATATATTTT.

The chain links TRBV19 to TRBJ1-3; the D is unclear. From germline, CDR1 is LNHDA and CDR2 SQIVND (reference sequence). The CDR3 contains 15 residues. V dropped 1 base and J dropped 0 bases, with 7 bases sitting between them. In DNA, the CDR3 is TGTGCCAGTAGTATAGTCGGGTTCTCTGGAAACACCATATATTTT. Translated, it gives CASSIVGFSGNTIYF.

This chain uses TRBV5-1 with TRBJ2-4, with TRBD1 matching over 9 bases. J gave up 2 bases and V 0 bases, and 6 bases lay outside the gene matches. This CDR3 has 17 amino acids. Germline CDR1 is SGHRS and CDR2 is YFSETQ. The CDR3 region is CASSLGGQGLTKNIQYF. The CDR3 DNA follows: TGCGCCAGCAGCTTGGGGGGACAGGGACTCACCAAAAACATTCAGTACTTC.

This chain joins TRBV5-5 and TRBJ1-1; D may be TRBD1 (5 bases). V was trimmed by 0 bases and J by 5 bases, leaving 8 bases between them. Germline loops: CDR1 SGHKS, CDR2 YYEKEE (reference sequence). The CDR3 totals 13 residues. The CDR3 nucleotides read TGTGCCAGCAGCTTGGTGGGGCTTACTGAAGCTTTCTTT. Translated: CASSLVGLTEAFF.

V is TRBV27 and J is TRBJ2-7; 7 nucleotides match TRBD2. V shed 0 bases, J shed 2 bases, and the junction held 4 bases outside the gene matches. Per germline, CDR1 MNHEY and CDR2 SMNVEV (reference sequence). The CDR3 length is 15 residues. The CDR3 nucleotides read TGTGCCAGCAGTTTATCGAGGGACTACGCCTACGAGCAGTACGTC. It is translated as CASSLSRDYAYEQYV.

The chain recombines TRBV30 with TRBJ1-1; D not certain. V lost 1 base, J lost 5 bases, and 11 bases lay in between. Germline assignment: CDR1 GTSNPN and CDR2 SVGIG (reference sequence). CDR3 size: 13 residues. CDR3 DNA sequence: TGTGCCTGGAGTGGGAGAAGGCGGACTGAAGCTTTCTTT. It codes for CAWSGRRRTEAFF.

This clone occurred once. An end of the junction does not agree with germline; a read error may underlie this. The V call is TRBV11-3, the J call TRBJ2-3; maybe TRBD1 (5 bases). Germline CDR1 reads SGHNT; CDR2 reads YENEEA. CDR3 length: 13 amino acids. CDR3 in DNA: TGTGCCAGCAGCCGAGGTCCCACAGGTACGCAGTATTTT. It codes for CASSRGPTGTQYF.

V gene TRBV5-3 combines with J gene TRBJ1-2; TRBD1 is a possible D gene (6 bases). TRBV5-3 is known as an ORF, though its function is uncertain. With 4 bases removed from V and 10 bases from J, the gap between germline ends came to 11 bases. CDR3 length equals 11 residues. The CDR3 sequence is CARSPDSDYTF. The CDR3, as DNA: TGTGCCAGAAGCCCGGACAGTGACTACACCTTC.

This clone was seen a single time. The CDR3 DNA reads as TGTGCCATCCGGGGAGCTAACTATGGCTACACCTTC. Protein product: CAIRGANYGYTF. V and J are TRBV28 and TRBJ1-2; D is undetermined. The V end lost 10 bases, the J end lost 0 bases, and 9 bases lay between the germline ends. Per the germline V gene, CDR1 is MDHEN and CDR2 is SYDVKM. The CDR3 is 12 amino acids.

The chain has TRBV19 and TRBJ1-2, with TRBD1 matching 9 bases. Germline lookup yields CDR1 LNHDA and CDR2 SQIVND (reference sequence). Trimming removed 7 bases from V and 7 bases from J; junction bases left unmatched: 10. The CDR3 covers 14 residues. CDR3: CASKPGQGGFGYTF. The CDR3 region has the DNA TGTGCCAGTAAACCGGGACAGGGAGGTTTTGGCTACACCTTC.

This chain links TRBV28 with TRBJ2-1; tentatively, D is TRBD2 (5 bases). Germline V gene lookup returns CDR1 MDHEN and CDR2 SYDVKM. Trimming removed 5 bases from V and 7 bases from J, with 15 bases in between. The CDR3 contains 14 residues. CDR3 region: CASSPPLERNEQFF. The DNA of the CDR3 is TGTGCCAGCAGTCCCCCACTCGAGCGGAATGAGCAGTTCTTC.

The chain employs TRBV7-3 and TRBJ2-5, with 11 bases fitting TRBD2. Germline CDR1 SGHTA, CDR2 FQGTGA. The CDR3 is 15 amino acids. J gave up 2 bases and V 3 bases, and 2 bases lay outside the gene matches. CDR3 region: CASSLTSGAQETQYF. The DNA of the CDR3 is TGTGCCAGCAGCTTGACTAGCGGGGCACAAGAGACCCAGTACTTC.

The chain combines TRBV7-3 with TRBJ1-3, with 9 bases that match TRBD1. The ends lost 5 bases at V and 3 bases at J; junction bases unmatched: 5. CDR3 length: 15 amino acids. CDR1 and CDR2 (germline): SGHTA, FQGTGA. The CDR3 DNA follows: TGTGCCAGCAGCCGTACAGGGGGCTTTGGAAACACCATATATTTT. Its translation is CASSRTGGFGNTIYF.

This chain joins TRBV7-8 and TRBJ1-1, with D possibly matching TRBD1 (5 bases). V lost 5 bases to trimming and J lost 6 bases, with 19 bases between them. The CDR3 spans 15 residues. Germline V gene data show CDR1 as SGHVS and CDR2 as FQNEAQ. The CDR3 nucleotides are TGTGCCAGCAGCCCCGGCGGGGGGATTAGCTCTGAAGCTTTCTTT. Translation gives CASSPGGGISSEAFF.

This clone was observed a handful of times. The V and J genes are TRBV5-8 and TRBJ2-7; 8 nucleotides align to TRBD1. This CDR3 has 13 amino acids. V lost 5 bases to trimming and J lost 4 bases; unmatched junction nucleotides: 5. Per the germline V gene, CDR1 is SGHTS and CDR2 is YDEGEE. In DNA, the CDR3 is TGTGCCAGCAGTGAGACAGGGGTGTACGAGCAGTACGTC. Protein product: CASSETGVYEQYV.

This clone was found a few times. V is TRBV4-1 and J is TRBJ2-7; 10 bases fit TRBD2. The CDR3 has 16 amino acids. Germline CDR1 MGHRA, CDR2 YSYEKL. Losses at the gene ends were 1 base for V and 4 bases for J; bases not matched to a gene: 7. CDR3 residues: CASSQAALAGVYEQYV. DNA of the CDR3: TGCGCCAGCAGCCAAGCGGCCCTAGCGGGGGTTTACGAGCAGTACGTC.

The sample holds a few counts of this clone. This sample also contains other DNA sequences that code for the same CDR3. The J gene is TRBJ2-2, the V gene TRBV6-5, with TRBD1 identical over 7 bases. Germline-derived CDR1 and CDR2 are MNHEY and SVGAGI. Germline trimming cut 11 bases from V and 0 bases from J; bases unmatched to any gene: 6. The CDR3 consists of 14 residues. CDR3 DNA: TGTGCCTCTCCCGGGACAGCGAACACCGGGGAGCTGTTTTTT. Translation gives CASPGTANTGELFF.

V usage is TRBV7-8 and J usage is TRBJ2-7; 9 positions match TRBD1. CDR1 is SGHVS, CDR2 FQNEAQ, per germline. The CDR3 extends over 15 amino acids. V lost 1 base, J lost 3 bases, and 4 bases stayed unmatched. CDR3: CASSLGQGGNYEQYF. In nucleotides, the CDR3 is TGTGCCAGCAGCTTAGGACAGGGGGGAAACTACGAGCAGTACTTC.

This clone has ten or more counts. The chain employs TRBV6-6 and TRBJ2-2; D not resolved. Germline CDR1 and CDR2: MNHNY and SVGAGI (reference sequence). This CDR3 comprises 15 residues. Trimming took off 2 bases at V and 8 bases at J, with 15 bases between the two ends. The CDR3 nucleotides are TGTGCCAGCAGTTACGCGCCATCGTTAGTTGGGGAGCTGTTTTTT. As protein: CASSYAPSLVGELFF.

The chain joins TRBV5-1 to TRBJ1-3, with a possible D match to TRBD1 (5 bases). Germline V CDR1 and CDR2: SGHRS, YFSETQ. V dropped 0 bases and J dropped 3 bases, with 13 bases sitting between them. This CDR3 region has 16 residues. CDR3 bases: TGCGCCAGCAGCTTGGAGCAGGGAGGTGGTGGAAACACCATATATTTT. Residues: CASSLEQGGGGNTIYF. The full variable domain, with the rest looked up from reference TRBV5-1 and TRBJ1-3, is KAGVTQTPRYLIKTRGQQVTLSCSPISGHRSVSWYQQTPGQGLQFLFEYFSETQRNKGNFPGRFSGRQFSNSRSEMNVSTLELGDSALYLCASSLEQGGGGNTIYFGEGSWLTVV.

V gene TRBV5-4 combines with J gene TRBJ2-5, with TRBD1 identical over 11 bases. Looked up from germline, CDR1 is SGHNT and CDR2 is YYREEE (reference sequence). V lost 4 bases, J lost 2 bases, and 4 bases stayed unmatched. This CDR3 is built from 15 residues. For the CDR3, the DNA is TGTGCCAGCAGCCGGGACAGGGGGGAGCAAGAGACCCAGTACTTC. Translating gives CASSRDRGEQETQYF.

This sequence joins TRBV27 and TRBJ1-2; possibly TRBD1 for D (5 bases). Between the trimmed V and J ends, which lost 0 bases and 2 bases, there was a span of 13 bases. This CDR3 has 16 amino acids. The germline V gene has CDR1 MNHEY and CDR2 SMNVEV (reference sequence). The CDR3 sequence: CASSLSGTGPNYGYTF. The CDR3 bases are TGTGCCAGCAGTTTATCGGGAACAGGCCCCAACTATGGCTACACCTTC.